Included here is one TCR beta chain sequence, with context. The antigen this receptor binds is unknown. This entry belongs to a study of cytomegalovirus exposure and HLA in healthy donors (dated by TCRdb to 2016 to 2017). Study-level background: According to an earlier analysis of a few hundred of the donors, some 180 million T cells yielded some 120 million unique TCR beta sequences and approximately 300 Gb of sequence data. About 310 gigabases of sequencing data and 78 million or so unique TCR sequences were included in an early release covering about 600 HLA-typed donors. Of the roughly 400 genotyped donors, 75% to 85% were placed in the genetic ancestry cluster associated with self-reported Caucasian donors. The study aimed to test whether signatures of past pathogen exposure could be identified by cataloging public T cell receptors. Using immunosequencing, the study profiled T cell repertoires from 640 or so subjects and related those repertoires to cytomegalovirus serostatus. In addition to the first cohort of 666 subjects, a separate validation cohort of approximately 120 different subjects was used. To predict cytomegalovirus infection status, the study brought together high-throughput TCR immunosequencing, statistical association of individual TCRs with disease status, and machine learning. A later analysis re-analyzed previously published TCR beta repertoires from 550 to 700 donors and added high-resolution HLA genotyping to study TCR occurrence patterns. Rather than drawing on any new phenotypic data, the later analysis identified candidate immune exposures from TCR beta sequences and the way those sequences occurred across donors. An earlier analysis of around 580 of the donors used high-throughput TCR beta sequencing to judge whether each TCR beta V gene segment behaved as functional or pseudogenic. Alongside the repertoire data, information on donor age, sex, ethnicity and CMV serostatus was compiled. A later genetic analysis used genome-wide SNP genotypes for about three fifths of the 666 donors, treating that subset as a discovery cohort. All discovery cohort repertoires had been generated on a single sequencing platform. HLA typing included class I and class II loci at four-digit resolution. The number of donors typed differed by locus, with roughly 620-630 for A, B, C, DRB1 and DQB1, around 520 for DQA1, over 600 for DPA1, and approximately 470 for DPB1. Several DR-DQ haplotypes were treated as single units for association and clustering because of strong linkage in the cohort. Across around 400 genotyped donors of the cohort, an average of about 240,000 unique TCR beta nucleotide sequences per donor were sequenced, and 15% to 20% of those sequences were non-productive. Broader findings and caveats from the paper: In vitro tests confirmed that three of the cytomegalovirus-associated TCR beta chains recognize cytomegalovirus antigens. Because HLA typing was unavailable for some donors at each locus, only the typed subset was used in association tests. In a later analysis, HLA-associated TCR beta chains were found to be more clonally expanded and to have lower generation probabilities than equally common non-associated chains. When HLA alleles, especially DR and DQ, strongly co-occurred, attributing TCR associations to individual alleles was difficult. Sequencing depth was assumed to be roughly uniform across donors in the presence/absence analyses, though that assumption may not hold. Most TCR sequences were seen in very few donors, while some public TCRs were found in many individuals. In a later analysis, around 17,000 TCR beta sequences were associated with specific HLA alleles at a false discovery rate of 0.05. It was suggested by the authors that the approach could potentially be generalized to other disease states and immunological phenotypes. A further reported finding was that TCR beta sequences accurately predicted the HLA-A and HLA-B alleles for most subjects in the first cohort. The classifier was reported to diagnose cytomegalovirus status with high specificity and sensitivity in both the original cohort and the validation cohort. A later genetic analysis associated a missense DCLRE1C variant with V-gene and J-gene trimming of TCR beta chains, and an independent cohort replicated the association. Most CMV-associated TCR beta chains appeared to be HLA-restricted in a later analysis, and the HLA associations seemed to be driven largely by CMV exposure. In a later analysis, the rate of TCR association differed among HLA loci, with DRB1 alleles having the most associated TCRs and HLA-C alleles having the fewest. A group of highly shared sequence variants was considered likely to be a technical artifact of the sequencing pipeline. Because counts were too low, roughly 17 rarely observed V segments, including chromosome 9 orphons, were left out of the earlier analysis of 500 to 650 of the donors. A total of fewer than 200 TCR beta chains were listed by the study as associated with cytomegalovirus. Immune exposure information for the cohort was limited to CMV serostatus. In an earlier analysis of some 540 of the donors, most TCR beta V segments appeared in productive rearrangements about 90% or about 30% of the time, broadly matching IMGT annotations. In a later genetic analysis, fewer N-insertions in productive TCRs were reported among donors in an Asian-associated ancestry cluster than the 666-donor mean. In this cohort, only TCR beta chains were sequenced, and detectable features were limited by the absence of alpha or paired-chain data. Some IMGT-functional V segments, including TRBV6-2 and TRBV6-3, could not be distinguished by the 87-base-pair reads and were therefore excluded. In a later analysis, several top co-occurrence clusters were reported to appear linked to parvovirus B19, influenza, CMV and Epstein-Barr virus. Correlated functional status among segregating V segments might be attributable to linkage disequilibrium, but an unknown experimental factor could not be ruled out.

The cohort was made up of about 670 healthy bone marrow donors. At the time of sampling, every cohort member was nominally healthy, though immune exposures that went unrecorded were likely present. The donor was CMV seronegative and was included in the group of 352 seronegative cohort members. Each donor provided a peripheral blood sample, and peripheral blood mononuclear cells were used for TCR beta sequencing. The Qiagen DNeasy Blood Extraction Kit was used to extract genomic DNA from the blood cell samples. Receptor libraries were prepared by the immunoSEQ multiplex PCR assay. For the multiplex PCR, a mixture combining 60 forward primers for TCR Vbeta segments and 13 reverse primers for TCR Jbeta segments was used. Amplification of the CDR3 region of rearranged TCR beta genes was performed with a multiplex PCR assay on genomic DNA. Amplified TCR beta libraries were sequenced as 87-base-pair reads on the Illumina HiSeq System. Turning to the authors' computational methods: A later analysis tallied about 77 million unique TCR beta chains across the 666 repertoires, and some 12 million of those chains were shared by two or more donors. Raw reads were error-corrected and collapsed into unique sequences by a nearest-neighbor algorithm in which closely related sequences were merged to remove PCR and sequencing errors. To assign V, D and J gene segments, CDR3 sequences were aligned to IMGT reference sequences. Each retained sequence needed at least a six-nucleotide match to both a V gene segment and a J gene segment. Rearrangements were classified as productive when the CDR3 lacked stop codons and remained in frame with V and J, and all other rearrangements were classified as non-productive. Following IMGT convention, CDR3 was defined as the stretch from the second conserved V-encoded cysteine up to the conserved J-encoded phenylalanine. The earlier analysis of fewer than 700 of the donors excluded sequences that lacked an unambiguous match to a single V gene segment. In an earlier analysis of almost 600 of the donors, a V segment was called functional when productive rearrangements were above 56.7%, and segregating when the standard deviation between donors exceeded 5%. A statistical classification framework was built for diagnosing cytomegalovirus status from the catalog of TCR beta chain sequences. In a later analysis, V and J genes were assigned by comparing TCR nucleotide sequences against IMGT/GENE-DB human TR gene sequences. Using the TCRdist pipeline, a later analysis assigned CDR3 sequences along with most-parsimonious VDJ recombination scenarios. In a later analysis, each TCR beta chain was defined by its CDR3 amino acid sequence together with its V-gene family, and reads without a unique V-gene family were excluded. In a later analysis, 550 to 650 highly shared, low-generation-probability nucleotide sequences were removed to address suspected cross-contamination and a sequencing artifact. In a later analysis, a clonal expansion index was calculated for each public chain from normalized within-repertoire ranks of inferred template counts. In a later analysis, generation probabilities were computed using a VDJ recombination model fitted to out-of-frame rearrangements, and the results were checked against IGoR. In a later analysis, hypergeometric tests were used to score TCR-TCR, TCR-HLA and TCR-CMV co-occurrence, with a repertoire-size bias correction applied to TCR pairs. False discovery rates were estimated in a later analysis by permuting HLA or CMV assignments 20 times. A later analysis grouped co-occurring TCRs with DBSCAN, adding TCRdist sequence similarity when clustering within HLA-allele-positive subsets. Repertoires with fewer than 30,000 or more than 120,000 public chains, plus five repertoires with anomalous nucleotide sharing, were excluded from co-occurrence clustering. Here the immuneACCESS table is served through TCRdb, limited to in-frame sequences with V and J called. Missing clones are a known gap in these copies; in checked studies unresolved V genes cover under half, and the rest lacks a known reason. The DNA was the basis for D and trimming; V, J and clone size are from that table. The sample table gives approximately 58,000 clones. Around 3.6% of the sample rests with the top ten.

V and J lose 4 bases and 2 bases, and a span of 10 bases separates them. CDR1 and CDR2, looked up from the germline V gene, are SGHDT and YYEEEE. The CDR3 runs 14 amino acids, cysteine and phenylalanine included. Only the CDR3 portion is preserved as DNA: 42 bases, with reading frame beginning at the first base. Rearrangement joined TRBV5-6 to TRBJ1-3, with TRBD1 tentatively as D gene (5 bases match). The TCR was taken from a woman under 30 in good health and CMV-seronegative. Sequencing was done on a sample of PBMCs. Here is the DNA: TGTGCCAGCAGCCAGCAGGGAACTGGAAACACCATATATTTT. Its translation is CASSQQGTGNTIYF.